This T cell receptor (beta chain) was recovered during a study of T cells of healthy individuals. A single record per CDR3 protein comes from TCRdb applying MiXCR to the 5' RACE reads. Here the sample spans 85,000 to 100,000 distinct CDR3 sequences, 15% to 20% being singletons. The receptor comes from a human donor in good health.

The DNA for the CDR3 is TGTGCCAGCAGTGTCGGACAGGGATTCTATGGCTACACCTTC. This encodes CASSVGQGFYGYTF. V is TRBV6-5 and J is TRBJ1-2; 8 bases align to TRBD1. The CDR3 has 14 amino acids. Germline trimming cut 5 bases from V and 4 bases from J; bases unmatched to any gene: 6. CDR1 is MNHEY and CDR2 is SVGAGI in the germline V gene.